This T cell receptor beta chain stems from a study of T cell responses to AZD1222 COVID-19 vaccine. General observations from the study: Spike-specific TCR repertoires showed rising breadth and depth after two AZD1222 doses. At baseline, seropositivity was found in only 5 to 7 AZD1222 recipients.

About this clone itself: Its antigen is unknown.

Generated by immunoSEQ multiplex PCR, the TCRdb table keeps only in-frame clones and is missing some. Among roughly 100,000 clones, more than 75% were seen once, and the ten largest hold 9% to 9.5%. The germline V gene encodes CDR1 MNHEY and CDR2 SVGAGI. The V end lost 11 bases, the J end lost 0 bases, and 14 bases lay between the germline ends. The CDR3 runs 15 residues. This TCR came from an adult in good health. The chain combines TRBV6-5 with TRBJ2-6, with D possibly being TRBD1 (6 bases). The sample consisted of peripheral blood, taken on day 0 of AZD1222 vaccination. This CDR3 is CAGRDTASGANVLTF. The DNA of the CDR3 is TGTGCCGGACGGGACACCGCCTCTGGGGCCAACGTCCTGACTTTC.